The 2 T cell receptor beta chains reported below all come from one sample, sequenced in a study of tumor and adjacent non-tumor tissue in lung cancer. The library came from three nested PCR rounds adapted from ARM-PCR protocols. TCRdb passed the multiplex PCR reads through MiXCR, listing each CDR3 protein once. The repertoire holds 220,000 or so distinct CDR3 sequences, with 70% to 75% as singletons. RNA was extracted from bulk tissue without any cell sorting. Specimen: lung tumor tissue. These receptors all stem from a man aged 60 to 69 with non-small cell lung cancer.

The CDR3 region is CASSVSLLAGGPGDTQYF. The CDR3 nucleotides read TGTGCCAGCAGTGTCTCCCTACTAGCTGGAGGGCCTGGAGATACGCAGTATTTT. The chain links TRBV11-2 to TRBJ2-3, with D tentatively TRBD2 (6 bases). Trimming took off 6 bases at V and 5 bases at J, with 27 bases between the two ends. Germline V gives CDR1 SGHAT, CDR2 FQNNGV. This CDR3 has 18 residues.

In the case of this clonotype: A read error may produce the germline difference seen at one junction end. V and J are TRBV28 and TRBJ1-2; 11 bases align to TRBD1. CDR1 is MDHEN and CDR2 is SYDVKM in the germline V gene. The CDR3 spans 16 residues. The CDR3 is CASSRGQGATNYRYTF. CDR3 in DNA: TGTGCCAGTAGCCGTGGACAGGGGGCAACTAACTATCGCTACACCTTC.